These T cell receptor beta chains were read from a single sample in a study of radiotherapy plus CTLA-4 blockade in lung cancer. The repertoire was sequenced with immunoSEQ multiplex PCR; TCRdb's copy has only in-frame clones and lacks some. The sample lists some 110,000 clones, 75% to 80% seen once, with roughly 5% in the top ten. The material was peripheral blood, obtained from a patient treated with radiotherapy plus ipilimumab. The receptor source for this set is a human donor with non-small cell lung cancer who had a partial response to radiotherapy plus ipilimumab. Each CDR3 is given with its conserved first and last residue. D genes are given only for firm matches. Rows may omit the clone size; those that give it use once, few, many or a size class.

V	D	J	size	CDR3	DNA
TRBV10-3	NA	TRBJ1-1	NA	CAIRVGQGSPEAFF	TGTGCCATCAGGGTCGGGCAGGGGAGCCCTGAAGCTTTCTTT
TRBV15	NA	TRBJ2-5	few	CATSRDPAAQETQYF	TGTGCCACCAGCAGAGATCCAGCGGCCCAAGAGACCCAGTACTTC
TRBV30	NA	TRBJ1-1	NA	CAWSVVVTGRGEAFF	TGTGCCTGGAGTGTAGTAGTAACAGGGAGAGGGGAAGCTTTCTTT
TRBV5-1	NA	TRBJ1-1	NA	CASSFSDHGDTEAFF	TGCGCCAGCAGCTTCTCAGACCACGGGGACACTGAAGCTTTCTTT
TRBV6-1	TRBD2	TRBJ2-5	NA	CASSEGGVLGRAQYF	TGTGCCAGCAGTGAGGGTGGGGTTCTGGGGAGGGCCCAGTACTTC
TRBV6-4	NA	TRBJ2-1	NA	CASSVEEYNEQFF	TGTGCCAGCAGTGTCGAGGAGTACAATGAGCAGTTCTTC
TRBV7-8	NA	TRBJ1-2	NA	CASSLGGGVGYTF	TGTGCCAGCAGCTTAGGAGGAGGGGTAGGCTACACCTTC
TRBV27	TRBD1	TRBJ2-2	NA	CASSQDRGRTGELFF	TGTGCCAGCAGTCAGGACAGGGGGCGGACCGGGGAGCTGTTTTTT
TRBV5-1	NA	TRBJ2-5	NA	CASSFQGQETQYF	TGCGCCAGCAGCTTCCAGGGCCAAGAGACCCAGTACTTC
TRBV23-1	TRBD2	TRBJ2-3	few	CASSLSSGLAGDTQYF	TGCGCCAGCAGTCTGAGCTCGGGACTAGCCGGGGATACGCAGTATTTT
TRBV6-1	NA	TRBJ1-6	NA	CATWGVGGLDSPLHF	TGTGCCACCTGGGGGGTGGGAGGGTTGGATTCACCCCTCCACTTT
TRBV7-9	TRBD1	TRBJ1-6	few	CASSLETGGGNSPLHF	TGTGCCAGCAGCTTAGAGACAGGGGGCGGAAATTCACCCCTCCACTTT
TRBV29-1	TRBD1	TRBJ2-5	NA	CSVGQWDSRTETQYF	TGCAGCGTTGGTCAATGGGACAGCCGAACGGAGACCCAGTACTTC
TRBV6-5	TRBD1	TRBJ1-2	NA	CASRDSYGYTF	TGTGCCAGCCGGGACAGCTATGGCTACACCTTC
TRBV7-8	NA	TRBJ1-1	few	CASSLGWRENTEAFF	TGTGCCAGCAGCTTAGGCTGGCGGGAGAACACTGAAGCTTTCTTT
TRBV25-1	TRBD2	TRBJ2-2	NA	CASNSGRARDTGELFF	TGTGCCAGCAATAGCGGGAGGGCGAGAGACACCGGGGAGCTGTTTTTT
TRBV7-6	TRBD2	TRBJ2-2	NA	CASSPSGGSVTGELFF	TGTGCCAGCAGCCCGAGTGGCGGGAGTGTGACCGGGGAGCTGTTTTTT
TRBV6-5	TRBD1	TRBJ1-1	NA	CASSPRDRGNTEAFF	TGTGCCAGCAGTCCCAGGGACAGGGGGAACACTGAAGCTTTCTTT
TRBV6-5	TRBD1	TRBJ2-7	NA	CASSSQRDRGLYEQYF	TGTGCCAGCAGTTCCCAGCGGGACAGGGGGCTCTACGAGCAGTACTTC
TRBV18	NA	TRBJ1-1	NA	CASSPNLGGGEAFF	TGTGCCAGCTCACCTAACCTCGGGGGGGGCGAAGCTTTCTTT
TRBV30	TRBD2	TRBJ2-2	once	CAWSGVAGSNTGELFF	TGTGCCTGGAGTGGAGTAGCGGGATCGAACACCGGGGAGCTGTTTTTT
TRBV6-1	TRBD2	TRBJ2-7	NA	CASEGLAGDEQYF	TGTGCCAGCGAGGGACTAGCGGGAGACGAGCAGTACTTC